The 10 T cell receptor beta chains presented below share a single source sample, sequenced in a study of identical twins. TCRdb processed the 5' RACE reads anew with MiXCR; each CDR3 protein has one entry. The sample gives 300,000 to 350,000 distinct CDR3 sequences, 9% to 15% of which show up once; 7.2% is in the top ten. The same data also went into a second study, on yellow fever vaccine responses in identical twins.

Sequencing was carried out using CD8+ T cells sorted from blood. The receptor source for this set is a woman aged 18-35 years in good health.

The chain has TRBV4-2 and TRBJ1-1; a possible D gene is TRBD1 (6 bases). V gave up 4 bases and J gave up 3 bases, with 21 bases separating them. This CDR3 has 17 amino acids. The germline CDR1 and CDR2 sequences are LGHNA and YNFKEQ. The CDR3, as DNA: TGTGCCAGCAGCCTAGCCGCAAACCTCGGGGGCTACACTGAAGCTTTCTTT. It specifies CASSLAANLGGYTEAFF.

Only a few counts were recorded for this clonotype. The chain joins TRBV19 to TRBJ1-1; D perhaps matches TRBD1 (5 bases). The CDR3 is 15 amino acids. CDR1 and CDR2 from the germline V gene are LNHDA and SQIVND (reference sequence). Trimming shortened V by 6 bases and J by 0 bases, and 14 bases separated the two germline ends. As DNA, the CDR3 is TGTGCCAGTAGAGAGAGACAGAAAATGAACACTGAAGCTTTCTTT. It encodes CASRERQKMNTEAFF.

The table lists this clonotype with many counts. The chain has TRBV12-3 or TRBV12-4 and TRBJ1-3; D is perhaps TRBD1 (5 bases). V was cut by 6 bases and J by 0 bases, with 9 bases left in between. The CDR3 is 14 residues long. The CDR3 loop reads CASRGESSGNTIYF. The DNA of the CDR3 is TGTGCCAGCAGAGGGGAGAGCTCTGGAAACACCATATATTTT.

A few counts support this clonotype. CDR3 DNA: TGTGCCAGCAGCCCAGGGGAGGTCGGGTGGTTAGGGGAGACCCAGTACTTC. Amino acid sequence: CASSPGEVGWLGETQYF. The rearrangement joins TRBV2 to TRBJ2-5, with D perhaps given as TRBD1 or TRBD2 (6 bases each). CDR3 length equals 17 residues. V lost 6 bases and J 5 bases, leaving 25 bases between the germline ends. The germline gives CDR1 SNHLY, CDR2 FYNNEI.

This clonotype occurred a few times. The rearrangement links TRBV3-1 to TRBJ2-1, with D unclear. The CDR3 runs 12 residues. Deletions cut 5 bases from V and 7 bases from J, with 9 bases between. The germline V gene has CDR1 LGHDT and CDR2 YNNKEL (reference sequence). The CDR3 sequence: CASSARRNEQFF. The CDR3 DNA sequence: TGTGCCAGCAGCGCCCGGCGGAATGAGCAGTTCTTC.

This clonotype has at least ten counts. The V call is TRBV20-1, the J call TRBJ1-5; TRBD1 is a possible D gene (6 bases). CDR3 length: 12 amino acids. CDR1 is DFQATT and CDR2 is SNEGSKA in the germline V gene (reference sequence). Trimming took off 6 bases at V and 3 bases at J, with 9 bases between the two ends. The CDR3 nucleotides are TGCAGTGCAAGACAGGACAATCAGCCCCAGCATTTT. This encodes CSARQDNQPQHF.

The chain combines TRBV9 with TRBJ1-5, with D possibly TRBD1 on 5 matching bases. CDR3 length: 15 amino acids. Germline CDR1 reads SGDLS; CDR2 reads YYNGEE. The V end lost 3 bases, the J end lost 3 bases, and 13 bases lay between the germline ends. The CDR3 DNA follows: TGTGCCAGCAGCGCCGGACCGGGGGACAATCAGCCCCAGCATTTT. It translates to CASSAGPGDNQPQHF.

The gene calls are TRBV28 and TRBJ2-7; maybe TRBD1 (6 bases). Looked up from germline, CDR1 is MDHEN and CDR2 is SYDVKM. Deletions cut 5 bases from V and 7 bases from J, with 18 bases between. This CDR3 spans 14 amino acids. CDR3 nucleotide sequence: TGTGCCAGCAGTCTCACCTCGGACAGCCGGGAGCAGTACGTC. This translates into CASSLTSDSREQYV.

This clonotype showed up just a few times. The chain recombines TRBV20-1 with TRBJ2-6; the match to TRBD2 covers 9 bases. The ends lost 2 bases at V and 0 bases at J; junction bases unmatched: 11. Germline loops: CDR1 DFQATT, CDR2 SNEGSKA (reference sequence). The CDR3 contains 19 residues. In DNA form, the CDR3 reads TGCAGTGCTAGAAGGGTCGAGCGGGGGGCTTCCTCTGGGGCCAACGTCCTGACTTTC. As protein: CSARRVERGASSGANVLTF.

CDR3 sequence: CASSPDRGATEAFF. CDR3 nucleotides: TGTGCCAGCTCACCAGACCGGGGTGCCACTGAAGCTTTCTTT. This rearrangement joins TRBV18 to TRBJ1-1; no reliable D call. In germline, CDR1 is KGHSH, CDR2 LQKENI. The CDR3 is made up of 14 amino acids. Trimming pared 2 bases from V and 4 bases from J, leaving 11 bases between.